Following are 11 T cell receptor gamma chains from one sample sequenced in a study of intestinal T cells in coeliac disease. For each case, the template was genomic DNA from ten approximately 5-µm formalin-fixed paraffin-embedded scrolls. LymphoTrack primers amplified TRG sequences from approximately 180 ng of biopsy DNA. TCRdb reapplied CATT to the multiplex PCR reads. Here the sample spans hundreds of gamma-chain clones, about half being singletons. Specimen: a duodenal biopsy. These receptors originate from a human donor with celiac disease.

This clone was seen only a few times. The chain recombines TRGV8 with TRGJ1 or TRGJ2. This CDR3 contains 13 residues. The V gene's germline CDR1 is VENAVY and CDR2 YDSYNSRV. CDR3 region: CAPGTADYYKKLF. The CDR3 DNA sequence: TGTGCACCTGGGACGGCTGATTATTATAAGAAACTCTTT.

This clone was counted between two and nine times. This sequence joins TRGV10 and TRGJ1 or TRGJ2. TRGV10 is an ORF; its function is uncertain. The CDR3 loop spans 11 amino acids. After removal of 8 bases from V and 9 bases from J, the junction contained 8 bases not matched to a gene. The CDR3 protein is CAAWAPAKKLF. CDR3 sequence (DNA): TGTGCTGCGTGGGCCCCGGCTAAGAAACTCTTT.

There are a few counts of this clone. The protein recorded in TCRdb matches a much larger clone and deviates from this DNA's translation at residue 9, suggesting a read error; the protein here is obtained by translating the DNA. This chain joins TRGV10 and TRGJP1. TRGV10 is labeled an ORF, and its function is uncertain. This CDR3 comprises 12 residues. CDR3 in amino acids: CAAWDCGWLKIF. The CDR3 DNA sequence: TGTGCTGCGTGGGATTGTGGTTGGCTCAAGATATTT.

Of note for this clone: Other DNA sequences in the sample encode the same CDR3. The chain couples TRGV10 to TRGJP1. TRGV10 carries the ORF label, with uncertain function. With 12 bases clipped from V and 11 bases from J, the junction kept 7 bases outside the gene matches. The CDR3 loop spans 10 amino acids. The chain's CDR3 is CAAQPWFKIF. DNA of the CDR3: TGTGCTGCCCAGCCCTGGTTCAAGATATTT.

Details on this clone: A read error may account for a junction end that differs from germline. V is TRGV2 and J is TRGJP2. The CDR3 has 13 residues. CDR1 is EGSNGY and CDR2 is YDSYNSKV in the germline V gene. The CDR3 region has the DNA TGTGCCACTTGGGTCCCCCCTGATTGGATCAAGACGTTT. Its translation is CATWVPPDWIKTF.

The gene calls are TRGV4 and TRGJ1 or TRGJ2. The V gene end was trimmed by 12 bases and the J gene end by 6 bases; junction bases not matched to a gene: 17. Germline CDR1 EGSTGY, CDR2 YDSYTSSV. The CDR3 extends over 13 amino acids. CDR3 coding DNA: TGTGCCCACCTGGATGGGGGGAGTTATAAGAAACTCTTT. It translates to CAHLDGGSYKKLF.

The V gene is TRGV3, the J gene TRGJ1 or TRGJ2. This CDR3 is built from 12 residues. Germline assignment: CDR1 VTNTFY and CDR2 YDVSTARD (reference sequence). J gave up 7 bases and V 0 bases, and 3 bases lay outside the gene matches. The CDR3 sequence is CATWDRPYKKLF. The CDR3, as DNA: TGTGCCACCTGGGACAGGCCGTATAAGAAACTCTTT.

The genes are TRGV10 and TRGJ1 or TRGJ2. TRGV10 is recorded as an ORF, its role being uncertain. The CDR3 is 14 amino acids. The V segment lost 8 bases and the J segment 5 bases; nucleotides outside the gene matches: 13. The CDR3 coding sequence is TGTGCTGCGTGGGATCCACCGATTGATTATAAGAAACTCTTT. This sequence encodes CAAWDPPIDYKKLF.

With regard to this clone: A much more abundant neighbour one base away suggests this may be a read error. The chain is built from TRGV4 and TRGJP1. CDR3 length equals 18 residues. Germline CDR1 and CDR2: EGSTGY and YDSYTSSV. J lost 1 base, V lost 0 bases, and 11 bases had no gene match. CDR3 in DNA: TGTGCCACCTGGGATGGGCCCGATACCAGTACCACTGGTTGGTTCAAGATATTT. As protein: CATWDGPDTSTTGWFKIF.

Note on this clone: A much more abundant neighbour one base away suggests this may be a read error. This sample also contains other DNA sequences that code for the same CDR3. The genes are TRGV2 and TRGJP1. CDR1 is EGSNGY and CDR2 is YDSYNSKV in the germline V gene. The CDR3 runs 14 residues. V was clipped by 0 bases and J by 11 bases; unmatched bases: 9. Written as DNA, the CDR3 is TGTGCCACCTGGGACGGGCATGTAGGCTGGTTCAAGATATTT. Encoded protein: CATWDGHVGWFKIF.

This clone appeared a few times. This chain uses TRGV2 with TRGJP2. Losses at the gene ends were 2 bases for V and 5 bases for J; bases not matched to a gene: 5. The CDR3 has 14 residues. The V gene's germline CDR1 is EGSNGY and CDR2 YDSYNSKV. CDR3 region: CATWDALSDWIKTF. The CDR3 DNA reads TGTGCCACCTGGGACGCCCTGAGTGATTGGATCAAGACGTTT.